The 32 T cell receptor beta chains listed next were all sequenced from one sample in a study of T cells in Graves' hyperthyroidism and ophthalmopathy. Researchers took RNA transcripts and amplified the TCR beta CDR3 regions from them. HTBI primers were the set used in a first-round RT-PCR of the TCR CDR3. TCRdb used MiXCR to reprocess the multiplex PCR reads, holding one entry per CDR3 protein. The sample gives hundreds of thousands of distinct CDR3 sequences, roughly 15% of which show up once; around 3.5% is in the top ten. The sample comprised blood. All receptors come from a woman between 40 and 55 years old with Graves' ophthalmopathy.

This clonotype was observed a few times. The chain employs TRBV5-6 and TRBJ1-2; 8 bases align to TRBD1. This CDR3 has 12 amino acids. With 4 bases clipped from V and 7 bases from J, the junction kept 3 bases outside the gene matches. CDR1 and CDR2 from the germline V gene are SGHDT and YYEEEE. In nucleotides, the CDR3 is TGTGCCAGCAGCCCAGGGGGCTTTGGCTACACCTTC. Its protein is CASSPGGFGYTF.

This clonotype was counted many times. In DNA, the CDR3 is TGTGCCAGCAGTTTAGGAGGGGTTAGCAATCAGCCCCAGCATTTT. It translates to CASSLGGVSNQPQHF. The chain combines TRBV28 with TRBJ1-5, with D perhaps matching TRBD1 (5 bases). Per the germline V gene, CDR1 is MDHEN and CDR2 is SYDVKM. This CDR3 has 15 residues. The V end lost 2 bases, the J end lost 0 bases, and 8 bases lay between the germline ends.

The chain employs TRBV20-1 and TRBJ2-5, with D possibly being TRBD1 (6 bases). V gave up 6 bases and J gave up 0 bases, with 11 bases separating them. Germline CDR1 is DFQATT and CDR2 is SNEGSKA (reference sequence). This CDR3 is built from 13 residues. CDR3 loop: CSAWDTYQETQYF. DNA for the CDR3: TGCAGTGCCTGGGACACGTACCAAGAGACCCAGTACTTC.

Many counts were recorded for this clonotype. The chain has TRBV11-2 and TRBJ2-7, with a possible D match to TRBD1 (5 bases). This CDR3 has 19 residues. Trimming removed 1 base from V and 5 bases from J, with 27 bases in between. Germline lookup yields CDR1 SGHAT and CDR2 FQNNGV. This chain's CDR3 is CASSLVSGFRMILRHEQYF. In DNA, the CDR3 is TGTGCCAGCAGCTTAGTTTCAGGGTTCCGGATGATCCTCCGGCACGAGCAGTACTTC. Variable domain in full (rest from reference TRBV11-2 and TRBJ2-7): EAGVAQSPRYKIIEKRQSVAFWCNPISGHATLYWYQQILGQGPKLLIQFQNNGVVDDSQLPKDRFSAERLKGVDSTLKIQPAKLEDSAVYLCASSLVSGFRMILRHEQYFGPGTRLTVT.

For this clonotype: The final CDR3 position lacks the conserved phenylalanine or tryptophan, pointing to a likely read error. The rearrangement links TRBV6-1 to TRBJ1-1; D is ambiguous. CDR1 and CDR2 from the germline V gene are MNHNS and SASEGT. V was shortened by 3 bases and J by 4 bases, with 12 bases between the two germline ends. CDR3 length equals 14 residues. CDR3 amino acids: CASSESPETTEAFL. The CDR3 DNA sequence: TGTGCCAGCAGTGAGTCGCCAGAGACCACTGAAGCTTTCCTT.

The genes are TRBV28 and TRBJ2-7; D gene uncertain. CDR1 and CDR2 from the germline V gene are MDHEN and SYDVKM. The V end was cut by 3 bases, the J end by 1 base, with 10 bases between. The CDR3 consists of 14 residues. CDR3 DNA sequence: TGTGCCAGCAGTTTTGGATACAGATCCTACGAGCAGTACTTC. Translated: CASSFGYRSYEQYF.

With regard to this clonotype: Possible read error: a much larger clone is one base away. The chain uses TRBV5-1 and TRBJ2-5; 7 nucleotides agree with TRBD1. CDR3 size: 14 residues. Germline V CDR1 and CDR2: SGHRS, YFSETQ. Here the CDR3 reads CVSSPTGRGETQYF. The CDR3 coding sequence is TGCGTCAGCAGTCCGACAGGGCGTGGAGAGACCCAGTACTTC.

This clonotype was found a few times. The chain uses TRBV6-1 and TRBJ2-3; D is undetermined. V gave up 5 bases and J gave up 4 bases, with 19 bases separating them. CDR3 length: 16 amino acids. Germline V gene sequence: CDR1 MNHNS, CDR2 SASEGT. In DNA form, the CDR3 reads TGTGCCAGCAGTTCCCCTGTGGATCCCGAGTCAGATACGCAGTATTTT. Encoded protein: CASSSPVDPESDTQYF.

This clonotype was counted a few times. With a much larger clone just one base away, this may be a read error. The rearrangement links TRBV3-1 to TRBJ2-7; D uncertain. The CDR3 spans 13 residues. Germline loops: CDR1 LGHDT, CDR2 YNNKEL (reference sequence). CDR3 region: CAGSLRSGYEQYF. CDR3 bases: TGTGCCGGCAGCCTCCGATCGGGCTACGAGCAGTACTTC.

This clonotype was recorded a few times. The gene calls are TRBV29-1 and TRBJ1-1; D is possibly TRBD1 (6 bases). The germline V gene has CDR1 SQVTM and CDR2 ANQGSEA. The CDR3 has 13 residues. Trimming left V 3 bases short and J 1 base short, with 9 bases between. DNA for the CDR3: TGCAGCGTTGATCGGGGGCGGAACACTGAAGCTTTCTTT. Protein sequence: CSVDRGRNTEAFF. Full variable domain (rest looked up from reference TRBV29-1 and TRBJ1-1): SAVISQKPSRDICQRGTSLTIQCQVDSQVTMMFWYRQQPGQSLTLIATANQGSEATYESGFVIDKFPISRPNLTFSTLTVSNMSPEDSSIYLCSVDRGRNTEAFFGQGTRLTVV.

This sequence joins TRBV7-9 and TRBJ2-1; TRBD2 aligns across 9 bases. Germline CDR1 and CDR2: SEHNR and FQNEAQ (reference sequence). With 5 bases clipped from V and 7 bases from J, the junction kept 9 bases outside the gene matches. This CDR3 spans 15 amino acids. In nucleotides, the CDR3 is TGTGCCAGCAGCCCCCTAGCGGGGACGGGAAATGAGCAGTTCTTC. It yields the protein CASSPLAGTGNEQFF. Based on the CDR3 plus reference TRBV7-9 and TRBJ2-1, the full variable domain is DTGVSQNPRHKITKRGQNVTFRCDPISEHNRLYWYRQTLGQGPEFLTYFQNEAQLEKSRLLSDRFSAERPKGSFSTLEIQRTEQGDSAMYLCASSPLAGTGNEQFFGPGTRLTVL.

This clonotype turned up a few times. The chain joins TRBV18 to TRBJ2-2; D possibly corresponds to TRBD1 (6 bases). The germline CDR1 and CDR2 sequences are KGHSH and LQKENI. CDR3 length: 16 amino acids. Trimming left V 1 base short and J 4 bases short, with 13 bases between. Here the CDR3 DNA reads TGTGCCAGCTCACCACTGACAGGTGATATCACCGGGGAGCTGTTTTTT. Protein product: CASSPLTGDITGELFF.

This clonotype was found many times. The chain is built from TRBV12-3 or TRBV12-4 and TRBJ2-3; TRBD2 agrees at 15 bases. After removal of 4 bases from V and 6 bases from J, the junction contained 5 bases not matched to a gene. The CDR3 covers 16 residues. Here the CDR3 reads CASSSRTSGGADTQYF. The DNA for the CDR3 is TGTGCCAGCAGTTCAAGGACTAGCGGGGGGGCGGATACGCAGTATTTT.

This clonotype was observed at least ten times. This chain joins TRBV9 and TRBJ2-5; 15 nucleotides line up with TRBD2. CDR1 is SGDLS and CDR2 is YYNGEE in the germline V gene. The CDR3 spans 16 residues. Unmatched junction bases numbered 6, after V lost 4 bases and J lost 5 bases. In DNA, the CDR3 is TGTGCCAGCAGCCCCTCCGGGACTAGCGGGAGGGAGACCCAGTACTTC. This gives the protein CASSPSGTSGRETQYF.

The chain couples TRBV6-2 or TRBV6-3 to TRBJ2-3, with a weak D call TRBD2 (6 bases). The CDR3 extends over 14 amino acids. Per the germline V gene, CDR1 is MNHEY and CDR2 is SVGEGT. Trimming cost V 4 bases and J 5 bases, with 13 bases left between them. Here the CDR3 DNA reads TGTGCCAGCAGTTTCTCCCGACTAGTAGATACGCAGTATTTT. Translated, it gives CASSFSRLVDTQYF.

Only a few counts were recorded for this clonotype. The chain is built from TRBV6-2 or TRBV6-3 and TRBJ1-2; D not certain. In germline, CDR1 is MNHEY, CDR2 SVGEGT. The CDR3 consists of 12 residues. Trimming removed 8 bases from V and 4 bases from J, with 11 bases in between. CDR3 sequence reads: CASGDVGYGYTF. The CDR3 nucleotides are TGTGCCAGCGGGGATGTAGGCTATGGCTACACCTTC.

The V gene is TRBV20-1, the J gene TRBJ2-7; D gene uncertain. The CDR3 has 12 residues. The V and J ends lost 0 bases and 4 bases respectively, with 7 bases between them. CDR1 and CDR2 (germline): DFQATT, SNEGSKA (reference sequence). The CDR3 here is CSARESFYEQYF. The CDR3 DNA sequence: TGCAGTGCTAGAGAGTCATTTTACGAGCAGTACTTC.

This clonotype was seen ten or more times. The gene calls are TRBV14 and TRBJ2-1, with TRBD2 identical over 7 bases. Germline loops: CDR1 SGHDN, CDR2 FVKESK. The trim removed 0 bases at V and 4 bases at J, leaving 12 bases unmatched. The CDR3 contains 18 residues. The DNA for the CDR3 is TGTGCCAGCAGCCAAGAGGGCTGGAGGGCGGGAGCGTACAATGAGCAGTTCTTC. Its protein product is CASSQEGWRAGAYNEQFF.

This clonotype was detected ten times or more. The chain combines TRBV7-9 with TRBJ2-1; possibly TRBD1 for D (6 bases). The germline V gene encodes CDR1 SEHNR and CDR2 FQNEAQ (reference sequence). V dropped 6 bases and J dropped 0 bases, with 12 bases sitting between them. The CDR3 runs 15 residues. CDR3 residues: CASRDTGSSYNEQFF. Written as DNA, the CDR3 is TGTGCCAGCAGGGATACAGGGAGCTCCTACAATGAGCAGTTCTTC.

This clonotype was detected ten times or more. The rearrangement uses TRBV3-1 and TRBJ1-4, with TRBD1 matching over 8 bases. Germline V gene data show CDR1 as LGHDT and CDR2 as YNNKEL (reference sequence). The V and J ends lost 4 bases and 8 bases, in that order; junction bases with no gene match: 12. The CDR3 has 16 amino acids. The CDR3 DNA sequence: TGTGCCAGCAGCCCTCGTGACAGGGGAAGGGCAGAAAAACTGTTTTTT. Amino acids: CASSPRDRGRAEKLFF.

This clonotype was observed a few times. The chain links TRBV14 to TRBJ2-1, with D perhaps matching TRBD1 or TRBD2 (5 bases each). CDR1 and CDR2 (germline): SGHDN, FVKESK. V was clipped by 5 bases and J by 1 base, with 9 bases between them. The CDR3 has 14 residues. CDR3 protein: CASSWDGSYNEQFF. The CDR3 nucleotides read TGTGCCAGCAGCTGGGACGGTTCCTACAATGAGCAGTTCTTC.

This clonotype has a count of ten or more. This chain joins TRBV5-1 and TRBJ2-7; D possibly uses TRBD1 or TRBD2 (5 bases each). Germline CDR1 SGHRS, CDR2 YFSETQ. Between the trimmed V and J ends, which lost 4 bases and 7 bases, there was a span of 18 bases. The CDR3 contains 14 residues. The CDR3 DNA sequence: TGCGCCAGCAGCCTAATGACAGCACCGGGGGAGCAGTACTTC. It yields the protein CASSLMTAPGEQYF.

Notes on this clonotype: Since a much larger clone is just one base distant, this may be a read error. V and J are TRBV2 and TRBJ2-1; 7 bases map to TRBD2. The closer fit of TRBJ2-7 to the DNA end suggests the J call may be wrong. This CDR3 contains 14 residues. CDR1 is SNHLY, CDR2 FYNNEI, per germline. The CDR3 DNA follows: TGTGCCAGCAAGTCTAGCGGATCCTACAATGAGCAGTACTTC. Its translation: CASKSSGSYNEQYF.

The chain recombines TRBV16 with TRBJ2-7; D not resolved. Per germline, CDR1 KGHSY and CDR2 FQNENV. The length of the CDR3 is 13 residues. Trimming left V 1 base short and J 4 bases short, with 8 bases between. The DNA for the CDR3 is TGTGCCAGCAGCCAATTGTTGCAGTACGAGCAGTACTTC. This gives the protein CASSQLLQYEQYF.

The rearrangement joins TRBV5-1 to TRBJ1-4, with 7 positions matching TRBD1. Germline CDR1 is SGHRS and CDR2 is YFSETQ. The CDR3 length is 16 residues. Trimming took 0 bases from V and 13 from J; bases not matched to a gene: 15. CDR3 bases: TGCGCCAGCAGCTTGGGTTCGTCGACAGGGTCGTTCCGACTGTTTTTT. Translation gives CASSLGSSTGSFRLFF.

The rearrangement uses TRBV29-1 and TRBJ2-2; TRBD1 is a possible D gene (5 bases). V was clipped by 5 bases and J by 4 bases, with 11 bases between them. This CDR3 contains 13 residues. Germline loops: CDR1 SQVTM, CDR2 ANQGSEA. In nucleotides, the CDR3 is TGCAGCGTTTTTCAGGGAAGCACCGGGGAGCTGTTTTTT. Encoded protein: CSVFQGSTGELFF.

V usage is TRBV19 and J usage is TRBJ2-7, with TRBD1 matching 9 bases. The CDR3 is made up of 15 amino acids. The junction had 6 bases not matched to a gene; V was cut back by 6 bases and J by 0 bases. Germline CDR1 reads LNHDA; CDR2 reads SQIVND (reference sequence). The CDR3 region has the DNA TGTGCCAGTAGATCCGGGACAGGGAGCTCCTACGAGCAGTACTTC. Translated, it gives CASRSGTGSSYEQYF.

The chain couples TRBV10-3 to TRBJ2-1; a possible D gene is TRBD2 (6 bases). In germline, CDR1 is ENHRY, CDR2 SYGVKD. V lost 0 bases and J lost 13, with 16 bases in between. The CDR3 sequence is 14 residues long. CDR3 nucleotides: TGTGCCATCAGTGAGTCGCCTCCCTCGGGACTTCAGTTCTTC. It translates to CAISESPPSGLQFF.

The V and J genes are TRBV27 and TRBJ1-2; TRBD1 is a possible D gene (5 bases). From germline, CDR1 is MNHEY and CDR2 SMNVEV (reference sequence). CDR3 length: 13 residues. Trimming took 3 bases from V and 8 from J, leaving 13 bases between them. The chain's CDR3 is CASSFDPGWGYTF. In DNA, the CDR3 is TGTGCCAGCAGTTTTGATCCAGGGTGGGGCTACACCTTC.

There are many counts of this clonotype. The chain uses TRBV7-9 and TRBJ1-1, with D uncertain. Trimming took 4 bases from V and 3 from J, leaving 15 bases between them. Looked up from germline, CDR1 is SEHNR and CDR2 is FQNEAQ (reference sequence). The CDR3 contains 15 residues. The DNA for the CDR3 is TGTGCCAGCAGCTCATTAGTACTCCCAGACACTGAAGCTTTCTTT. Its protein is CASSSLVLPDTEAFF.

The gene calls are TRBV7-9 and TRBJ1-6; 7 nucleotides match TRBD1. The CDR3 is 14 amino acids. Germline-derived CDR1 and CDR2 are SEHNR and FQNEAQ (reference sequence). The trim removed 5 bases at V and 5 bases at J, leaving 3 bases unmatched. Here the CDR3 DNA reads TGTGCCAGCAGCCGCGGACAGGATAATTCACCCCTCCACTTT. Protein: CASSRGQDNSPLHF. The whole variable domain, remainder taken from reference TRBV7-9 and TRBJ1-6, is DTGVSQNPRHKITKRGQNVTFRCDPISEHNRLYWYRQTLGQGPEFLTYFQNEAQLEKSRLLSDRFSAERPKGSFSTLEIQRTEQGDSAMYLCASSRGQDNSPLHFGNGTRLTVT.

Ten or more counts support this clonotype. The rearrangement uses TRBV3-1 and TRBJ1-4; D not resolved. Germline V CDR1 and CDR2: LGHDT, YNNKEL (reference sequence). Trimming removed 4 bases from V and 15 bases from J, with 21 bases in between. The CDR3 sequence is 14 residues long. The CDR3 DNA reads as TGTGCCAGCAGCCGCCGGGGTCCGATGAAAACGGTGTTTTTT. It codes for CASSRRGPMKTVFF. The whole variable domain, remainder taken from reference TRBV3-1 and TRBJ1-4, is DTAVSQTPKYLVTQMGNDKSIKCEQNLGHDTMYWYKQDSKKFLKIMFSYNNKELIINETVPNRFSPKSPDKAHLNLHINSLELGDSAVYFCASSRRGPMKTVFFGSGTQLSVL.